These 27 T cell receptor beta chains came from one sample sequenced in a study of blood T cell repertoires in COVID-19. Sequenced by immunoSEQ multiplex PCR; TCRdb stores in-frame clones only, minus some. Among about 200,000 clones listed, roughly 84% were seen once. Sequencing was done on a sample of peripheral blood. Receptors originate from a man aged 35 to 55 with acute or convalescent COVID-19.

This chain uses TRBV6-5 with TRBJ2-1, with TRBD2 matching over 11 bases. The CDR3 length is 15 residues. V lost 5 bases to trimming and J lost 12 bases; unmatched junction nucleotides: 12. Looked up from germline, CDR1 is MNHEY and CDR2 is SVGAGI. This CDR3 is CASSPRGDSGRGQFF. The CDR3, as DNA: TGTGCCAGCAGTCCCAGAGGGGATAGCGGGAGGGGGCAGTTCTTC.

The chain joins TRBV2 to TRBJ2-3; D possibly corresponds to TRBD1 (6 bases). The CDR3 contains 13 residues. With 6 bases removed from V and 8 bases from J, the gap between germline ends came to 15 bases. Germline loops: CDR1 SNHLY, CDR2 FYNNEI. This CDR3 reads CASSGQHLGTQYF. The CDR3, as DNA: TGTGCCAGCAGCGGACAGCACTTGGGTACGCAGTATTTT.

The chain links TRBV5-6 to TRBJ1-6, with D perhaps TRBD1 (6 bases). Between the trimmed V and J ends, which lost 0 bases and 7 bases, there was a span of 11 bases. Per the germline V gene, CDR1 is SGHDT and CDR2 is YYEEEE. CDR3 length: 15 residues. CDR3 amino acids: CASSLGRGKNSPLHF. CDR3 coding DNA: TGTGCCAGCAGCTTGGGCAGGGGAAAGAATTCACCCCTCCACTTT.

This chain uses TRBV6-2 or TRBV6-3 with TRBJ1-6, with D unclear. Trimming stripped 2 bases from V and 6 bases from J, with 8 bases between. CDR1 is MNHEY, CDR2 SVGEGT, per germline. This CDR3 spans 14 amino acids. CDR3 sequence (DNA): TGTGCCAGCAGTTACGGCCGGGTTAATTCACCCCTCCACTTT. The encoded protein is CASSYGRVNSPLHF.

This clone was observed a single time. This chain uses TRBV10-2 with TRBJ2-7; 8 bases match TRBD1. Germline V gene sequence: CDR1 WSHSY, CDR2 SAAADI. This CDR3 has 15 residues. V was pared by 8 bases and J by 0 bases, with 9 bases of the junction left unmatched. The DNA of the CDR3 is TGCGCCAGCTCCGAGACAGGGGCCCCCTCCTACGAGCAGTACTTC. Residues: CASSETGAPSYEQYF.

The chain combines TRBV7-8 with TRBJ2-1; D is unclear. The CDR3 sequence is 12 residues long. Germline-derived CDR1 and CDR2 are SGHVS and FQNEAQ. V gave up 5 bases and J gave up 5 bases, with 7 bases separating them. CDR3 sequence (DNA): TGTGCCAGCAGCCACAATGACAATGAGCAGTTCTTC. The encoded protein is CASSHNDNEQFF.

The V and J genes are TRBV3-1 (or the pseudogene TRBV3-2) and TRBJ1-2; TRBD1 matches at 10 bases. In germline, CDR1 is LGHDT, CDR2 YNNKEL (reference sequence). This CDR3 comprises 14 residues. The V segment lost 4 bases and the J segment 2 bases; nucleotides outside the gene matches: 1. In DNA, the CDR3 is TGTGCCAGCAGCCGGGACAGGGGAAACTATGGCTACACCTTC. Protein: CASSRDRGNYGYTF.

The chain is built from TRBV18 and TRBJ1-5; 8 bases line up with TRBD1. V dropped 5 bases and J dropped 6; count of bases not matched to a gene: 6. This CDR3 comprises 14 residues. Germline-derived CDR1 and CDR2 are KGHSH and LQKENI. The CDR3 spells CASSNQGAGQPQHF. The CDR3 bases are TGTGCCAGCTCAAACCAGGGGGCGGGTCAGCCCCAGCATTTT.

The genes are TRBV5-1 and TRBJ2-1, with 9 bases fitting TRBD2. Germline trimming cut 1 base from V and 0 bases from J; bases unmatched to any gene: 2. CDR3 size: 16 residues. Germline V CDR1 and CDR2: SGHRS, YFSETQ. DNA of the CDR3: TGCGCCAGCAGCTTGATTAGCGGGAGCTCCTACAATGAGCAGTTCTTC. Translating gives CASSLISGSSYNEQFF.

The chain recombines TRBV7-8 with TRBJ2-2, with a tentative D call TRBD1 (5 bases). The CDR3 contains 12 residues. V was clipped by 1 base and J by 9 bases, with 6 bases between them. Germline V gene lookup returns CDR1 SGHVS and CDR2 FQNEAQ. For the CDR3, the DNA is TGTGCCAGCAGCTTAGAGGGGTGGGAGCTGTTTTTT. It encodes CASSLEGWELFF.

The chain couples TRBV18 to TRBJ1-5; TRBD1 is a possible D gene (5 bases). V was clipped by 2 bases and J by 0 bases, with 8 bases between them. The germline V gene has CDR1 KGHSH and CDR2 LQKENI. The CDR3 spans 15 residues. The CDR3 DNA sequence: TGTGCCAGCTCACCAGCCAGGGTTAGCAATCAGCCCCAGCATTTT. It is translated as CASSPARVSNQPQHF.

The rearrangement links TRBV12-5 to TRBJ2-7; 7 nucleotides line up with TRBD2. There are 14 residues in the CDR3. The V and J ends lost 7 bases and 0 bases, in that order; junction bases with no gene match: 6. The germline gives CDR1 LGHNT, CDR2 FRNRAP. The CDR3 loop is CASALGGISYEQYF. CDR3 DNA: TGTGCTAGTGCCCTGGGGGGGATCTCCTACGAGCAGTACTTC.

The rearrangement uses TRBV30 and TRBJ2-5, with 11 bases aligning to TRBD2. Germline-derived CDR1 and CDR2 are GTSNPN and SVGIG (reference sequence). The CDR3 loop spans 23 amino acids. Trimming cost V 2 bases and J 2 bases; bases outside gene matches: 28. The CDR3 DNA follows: TGTGCCTGGAGTCCCGCGACGGGTACTAGCGGGAGTACCGTCCTAAGTCTTCAAGAGACCCAGTACTTC. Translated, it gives CAWSPATGTSGSTVLSLQETQYF. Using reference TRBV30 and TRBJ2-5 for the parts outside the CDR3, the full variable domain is SQTIHQWPATLVQPVGSPLSLECTVEGTSNPNLYWYRQAAGRGLQLLFYSVGIGQISSEVPQNLSASRPQDRQFILSSKKLLLSDSGFYLCAWSPATGTSGSTVLSLQETQYFGPGTRLLVL.

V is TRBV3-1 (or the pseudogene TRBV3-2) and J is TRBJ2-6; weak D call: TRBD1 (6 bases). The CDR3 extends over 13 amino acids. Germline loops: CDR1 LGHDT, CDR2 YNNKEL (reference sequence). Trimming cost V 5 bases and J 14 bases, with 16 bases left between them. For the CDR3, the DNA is TGTGCCAGCAGCTCACAGGGTGCGGTTCTCCTGACTTTC. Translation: CASSSQGAVLLTF.

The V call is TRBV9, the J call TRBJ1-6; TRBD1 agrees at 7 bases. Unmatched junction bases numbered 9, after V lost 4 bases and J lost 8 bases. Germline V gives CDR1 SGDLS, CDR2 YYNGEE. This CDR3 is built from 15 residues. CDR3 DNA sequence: TGTGCCAGCAGCACCGGGACAGAATCTTATTCACCCCTCCACTTT. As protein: CASSTGTESYSPLHF.

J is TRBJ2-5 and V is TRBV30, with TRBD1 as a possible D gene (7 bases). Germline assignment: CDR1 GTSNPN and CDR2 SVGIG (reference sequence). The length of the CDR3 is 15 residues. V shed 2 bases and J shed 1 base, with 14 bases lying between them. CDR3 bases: TGTGCCTGGAGTAGGGGGGACAGTGGCCAAGAGACCCAGTACTTC. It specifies CAWSRGDSGQETQYF.

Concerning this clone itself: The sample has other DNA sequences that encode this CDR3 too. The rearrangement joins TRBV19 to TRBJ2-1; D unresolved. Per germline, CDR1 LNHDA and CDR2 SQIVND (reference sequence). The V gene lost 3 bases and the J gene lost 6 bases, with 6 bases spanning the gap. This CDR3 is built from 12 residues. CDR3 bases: TGTGCCAGTAGTATCCGGAGCAATGAGCAGTTCTTC. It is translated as CASSIRSNEQFF. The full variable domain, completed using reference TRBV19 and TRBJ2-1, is DGGITQSPKYLFRKEGQNVTLSCEQNLNHDAMYWYRQDPGQGLRLIYYSQIVNDFQKGDIAEGYSVSREKKESFPLTVTSAQKNPTAFYLCASSIRSNEQFFGPGTRLTVL.

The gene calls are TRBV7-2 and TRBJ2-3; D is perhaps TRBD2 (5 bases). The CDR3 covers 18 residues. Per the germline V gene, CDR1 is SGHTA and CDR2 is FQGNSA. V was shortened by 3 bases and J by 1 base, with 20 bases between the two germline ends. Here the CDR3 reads CASSFFWVGRAGTDTQYF. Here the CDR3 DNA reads TGTGCCAGCAGCTTTTTCTGGGTAGGGCGGGCCGGCACAGATACGCAGTATTTT.

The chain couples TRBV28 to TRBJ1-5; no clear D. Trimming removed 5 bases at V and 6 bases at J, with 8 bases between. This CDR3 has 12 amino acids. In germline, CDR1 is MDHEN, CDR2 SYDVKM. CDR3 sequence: CASSPPFQPQHF. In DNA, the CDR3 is TGTGCCAGCAGTCCCCCCTTTCAGCCCCAGCATTTT.

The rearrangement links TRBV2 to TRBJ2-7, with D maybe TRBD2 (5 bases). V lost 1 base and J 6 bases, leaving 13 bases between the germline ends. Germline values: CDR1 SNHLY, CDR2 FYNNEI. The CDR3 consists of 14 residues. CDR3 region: CASSEVRGQAEQYF. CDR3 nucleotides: TGTGCCAGCAGTGAAGTGAGAGGGCAGGCCGAGCAGTACTTC.

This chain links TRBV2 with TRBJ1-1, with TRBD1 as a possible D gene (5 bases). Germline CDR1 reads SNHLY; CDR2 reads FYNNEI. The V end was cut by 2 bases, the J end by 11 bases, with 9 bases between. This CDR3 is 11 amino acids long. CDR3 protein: CASSELGAAFF. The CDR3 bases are TGTGCCAGCAGTGAACTAGGGGCGGCTTTCTTT.

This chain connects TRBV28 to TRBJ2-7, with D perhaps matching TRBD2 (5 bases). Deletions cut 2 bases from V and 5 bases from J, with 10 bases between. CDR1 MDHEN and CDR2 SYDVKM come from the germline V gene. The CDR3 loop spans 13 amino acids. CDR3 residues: CASSLLADDEQYF. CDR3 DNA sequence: TGTGCCAGCAGTTTACTAGCCGATGACGAGCAGTACTTC.

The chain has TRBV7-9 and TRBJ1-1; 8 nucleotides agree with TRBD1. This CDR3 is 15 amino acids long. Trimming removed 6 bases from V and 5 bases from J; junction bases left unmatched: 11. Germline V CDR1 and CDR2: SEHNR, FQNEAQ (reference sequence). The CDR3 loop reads CASRPHRGEKTEAFF. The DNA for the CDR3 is TGTGCCAGCAGACCTCACAGGGGGGAGAAGACTGAAGCTTTCTTT. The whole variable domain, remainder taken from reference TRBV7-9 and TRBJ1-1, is DTGVSQNPRHKITKRGQNVTFRCDPISEHNRLYWYRQTLGQGPEFLTYFQNEAQLEKSRLLSDRFSAERPKGSFSTLEIQRTEQGDSAMYLCASRPHRGEKTEAFFGQGTRLTVV.

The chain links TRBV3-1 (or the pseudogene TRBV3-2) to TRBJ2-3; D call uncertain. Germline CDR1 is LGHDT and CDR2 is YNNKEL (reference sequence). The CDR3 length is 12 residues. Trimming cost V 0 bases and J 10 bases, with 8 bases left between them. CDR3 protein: CASSQEKGAQYF. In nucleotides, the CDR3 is TGTGCCAGCAGCCAAGAGAAAGGAGCGCAGTATTTT.

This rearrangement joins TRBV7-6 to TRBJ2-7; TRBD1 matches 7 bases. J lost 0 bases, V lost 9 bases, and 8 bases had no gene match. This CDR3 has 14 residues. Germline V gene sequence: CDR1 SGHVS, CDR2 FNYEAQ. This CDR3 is CASSTGSSSYEQYF. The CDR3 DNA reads TGTGCCAGTTCGACAGGGTCTAGCTCCTACGAGCAGTACTTC. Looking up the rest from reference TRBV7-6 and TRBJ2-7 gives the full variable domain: GAGVSQSPRYKVTKRGQDVALRCDPISGHVSLYWYRQALGQGPEFLTYFNYEAQQDKSGLPNDRFSAERPEGSISTLTIQRTEQRDSAMYRCASSTGSSSYEQYFGPGTRLTVT.

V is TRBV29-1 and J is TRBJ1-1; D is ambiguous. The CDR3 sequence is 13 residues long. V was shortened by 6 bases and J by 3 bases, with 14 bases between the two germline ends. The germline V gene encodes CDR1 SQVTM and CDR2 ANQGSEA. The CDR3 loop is CSVQLSADTEAFF. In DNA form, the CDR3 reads TGCAGCGTACAACTGAGTGCGGACACTGAAGCTTTCTTT.

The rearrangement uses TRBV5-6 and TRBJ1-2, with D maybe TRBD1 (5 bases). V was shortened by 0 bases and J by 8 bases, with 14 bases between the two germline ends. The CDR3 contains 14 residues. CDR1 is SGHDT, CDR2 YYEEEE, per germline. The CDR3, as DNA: TGTGCCAGCAGCTTGGACAGGAGCCCAAGCGGCTACACCTTC. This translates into CASSLDRSPSGYTF.